This passage covers 15 T cell receptor beta chains from one sample sequenced in a study of cytomegalovirus exposure and HLA in healthy donors. Primers: 60 Vbeta forward and 13 Jbeta reverse. Measured with immunoSEQ multiplex PCR; TCRdb has only the in-frame clones, and not every one. This table holds about 130,000 clones, approximately 78% found once. Sequenced sample: PBMCs. These receptors all stem from a human donor in good health.

The CDR3 protein is CASDTGYGEQYF. The CDR3 DNA reads TGTGCCAGCGACACAGGGTATGGCGAGCAGTACTTC. This chain uses TRBV2 with TRBJ2-5; a weak D match, TRBD1 (6 bases). Matching the DNA end better, TRBJ2-7 makes the J call doubtful. There are 12 residues in the CDR3. The V gene's germline CDR1 is SNHLY and CDR2 FYNNEI.

The rearrangement links TRBV4-2 to TRBJ2-3; 11 nucleotides match TRBD2. V gave up 1 base and J gave up 2 bases; unmatched junction bases: 11. Germline V gives CDR1 LGHNA, CDR2 YNFKEQ. The CDR3 sequence is 19 residues long. CDR3 sequence (DNA): TGTGCCAGCAGCCAAGGACCTAGCGGGGGGAGGGCCTACACAGATACGCAGTATTTT. Translation: CASSQGPSGGRAYTDTQYF.

The chain recombines TRBV4-1 with TRBJ1-3; D not resolved. V gave up 1 base and J gave up 4 bases, with 8 bases separating them. CDR1 is MGHRA and CDR2 is YSYEKL in the germline V gene. This CDR3 contains 14 residues. CDR3 sequence reads: CASSQVPGGNTIYF. Here the CDR3 DNA reads TGCGCCAGCAGCCAAGTTCCGGGAGGAAACACCATATATTTT.

The chain joins TRBV7-9 to TRBJ2-5, with 8 bases fitting TRBD1. The ends lost 5 bases at V and 4 bases at J; junction bases unmatched: 6. The germline CDR1 and CDR2 sequences are SEHNR and FQNEAQ (reference sequence). This CDR3 has 14 amino acids. Written as DNA, the CDR3 is TGTGCCAGCAGCCAGGACAGGGCGGGAGAGACCCAGTACTTC. Translation gives CASSQDRAGETQYF.

The chain couples TRBV5-8 to TRBJ1-5; D gene uncertain. Germline values: CDR1 SGHTS, CDR2 YDEGEE. V lost 2 bases and J 2 bases, leaving 8 bases between the germline ends. CDR3 length: 14 amino acids. CDR3 DNA sequence: TGTGCCAGCAGCTTAGCGTCAGGCAATCAGCCCCAGCATTTT. Translation gives CASSLASGNQPQHF.

CDR3 in DNA: TGTGCCAGCAGCGCCAGGACAGGGGGAATCACTGAAGCTTTCTTT. Amino acids: CASSARTGGITEAFF. This chain joins TRBV5-4 and TRBJ1-1, with 10 positions matching TRBD1. The CDR3 extends over 15 amino acids. V trimming: 4 bases; J trimming: 4 bases; junction bases outside the gene matches: 7. Germline lookup yields CDR1 SGHNT and CDR2 YYREEE (reference sequence). Supplemented by reference TRBV5-4 and TRBJ1-1, the full variable domain reads ETGVTQSPTHLIKTRGQQVTLRCSSQSGHNTVSWYQQALGQGPQFIFQYYREEENGRGNFPPRFSGLQFPNYSSELNVNALELDDSALYLCASSARTGGITEAFFGQGTRLTVV.

Worth noting for this clone: A much larger clone lies a single base off, so this may be a read error. The V gene is TRBV4-2, the J gene TRBJ1-1; D gene uncertain. CDR1 LGHNA and CDR2 YNFKEQ come from the germline V gene. V shed 8 bases and J shed 6 bases, with 13 bases lying between them. This CDR3 comprises 12 residues. The CDR3 here is CASRPLDSEAFF. The CDR3 DNA follows: TGTGCCAGCCGCCCACTTGATTCTGAAGCTTTCTTT.

The V gene is TRBV2, the J gene TRBJ2-1; 10 bases match TRBD2. The CDR3 totals 15 residues. The germline CDR1 and CDR2 sequences are SNHLY and FYNNEI. With 5 bases clipped from V and 6 bases from J, the junction kept 7 bases outside the gene matches. This CDR3 is CASSLSGRAGNEQFF. The CDR3, as DNA: TGTGCCAGCAGTCTCAGCGGGAGGGCCGGCAATGAGCAGTTCTTC.

Only a few counts were recorded for this clone. The chain combines TRBV19 with TRBJ1-1; tentatively, D is TRBD1 (5 bases). V lost 6 bases and J lost 0, with 20 bases in between. The CDR3 runs 17 residues. The germline V gene encodes CDR1 LNHDA and CDR2 SQIVND (reference sequence). Here the CDR3 reads CASSSVHVWGMNTEAFF. The CDR3 DNA is TGTGCCAGTAGCTCCGTCCATGTCTGGGGCATGAACACTGAAGCTTTCTTT.

Concerning this clone: The junction shows a germline mismatch at one end, possibly a read error. The J gene is TRBJ2-7, the V gene TRBV6-1; no clear D gene. The CDR3 covers 11 residues. The V gene's germline CDR1 is MNHNS and CDR2 SASEGT. CDR3 amino acids: CASSLPYQQYF. The CDR3 DNA sequence: TGTGCCAGCAGTCTCCCCTACCAGCAGTACTTC.

The rearrangement uses TRBV18 and TRBJ1-6, with D maybe TRBD1 (5 bases). Trimming pared 2 bases from V and 12 bases from J, leaving 14 bases between. Germline lookup yields CDR1 KGHSH and CDR2 LQKENI. The CDR3 runs to 14 residues. The CDR3 nucleotides are TGTGCCAGCTCACCAAGTGGCGGACAACGACCCCTCCACTTT. Its protein is CASSPSGGQRPLHF.

The V gene is TRBV4-2, the J gene TRBJ1-4; D is possibly TRBD1 (6 bases). The V gene's germline CDR1 is LGHNA and CDR2 YNFKEQ. This CDR3 is 17 amino acids long. Trimming took 4 bases from V and 6 from J, leaving 21 bases between them. For the CDR3, the DNA is TGTGCCAGCAGCCCCCGGGGAGGGGGGGTCTCGGATGAAAAACTGTTTTTT. Protein product: CASSPRGGGVSDEKLFF.

J is TRBJ1-5 and V is TRBV19, with a tentative D call TRBD1 (6 bases). This CDR3 contains 15 residues. Trimming removed 7 bases at V and 6 bases at J, with 19 bases between. The germline V gene encodes CDR1 LNHDA and CDR2 SQIVND (reference sequence). CDR3 bases: TGTGCCAGTACCACACCCACAGGGCTTGGTCAGCCCCAGCATTTT. Residues: CASTTPTGLGQPQHF. Combining the CDR3 with reference TRBV19 and TRBJ1-5 gives the whole variable domain DGGITQSPKYLFRKEGQNVTLSCEQNLNHDAMYWYRQDPGQGLRLIYYSQIVNDFQKGDIAEGYSVSREKKESFPLTVTSAQKNPTAFYLCASTTPTGLGQPQHFGDGTRLSIL.

V gene TRBV5-1 combines with J gene TRBJ1-5; a weak D match, TRBD1 (5 bases). The CDR3 loop spans 15 amino acids. V was clipped by 4 bases and J by 0 bases, with 11 bases between them. Germline V gene sequence: CDR1 SGHRS, CDR2 YFSETQ. CDR3 bases: TGCGCCAGCAGCCCGGGGGGGATTAGCAATCAGCCCCAGCATTTT. This translates into CASSPGGISNQPQHF.

This clone showed up just once. The chain employs TRBV29-1 and TRBJ2-7, with a tentative D call TRBD1 (6 bases). The germline gives CDR1 SQVTM, CDR2 ANQGSEA. The CDR3 is 13 amino acids. Deletions cut 4 bases from V and 6 bases from J, with 16 bases between. In DNA, the CDR3 is TGCAGCGTTGTATGGGGGCAGGCGGGCGAGCAGTACTTC. Amino acids: CSVVWGQAGEQYF.